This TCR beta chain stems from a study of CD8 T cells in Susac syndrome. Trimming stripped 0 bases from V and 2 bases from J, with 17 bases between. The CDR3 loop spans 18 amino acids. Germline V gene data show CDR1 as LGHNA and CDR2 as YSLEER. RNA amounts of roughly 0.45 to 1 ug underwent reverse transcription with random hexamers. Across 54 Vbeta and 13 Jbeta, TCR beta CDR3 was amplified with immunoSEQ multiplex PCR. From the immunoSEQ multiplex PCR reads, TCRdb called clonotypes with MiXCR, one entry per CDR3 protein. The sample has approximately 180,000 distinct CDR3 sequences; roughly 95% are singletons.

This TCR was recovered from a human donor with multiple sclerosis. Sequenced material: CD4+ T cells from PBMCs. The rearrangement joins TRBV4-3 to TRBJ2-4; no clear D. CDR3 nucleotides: TGCGCCAGCAGCCAAGATCGAGGAGTGGTGGGGTCCAAAAACATTCAGTACTTC. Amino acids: CASSQDRGVVGSKNIQYF.